These T cell receptor beta chains were read from a single sample in a study of blood T cells in healthy people across ages. TCRdb called the 5' RACE reads again in MiXCR, with one record for every CDR3 protein. The sample consists of nearly 1 million distinct CDR3 sequences, roughly half of them appearing once. Sequencing was done on a sample of blood. The receptors originated from an older woman in good health. CDR3s include the opening cysteine and the closing phenylalanine or tryptophan. The order of the fields is D gene, J gene, V gene, clone size, CDR3 DNA, CDR3 protein. The D gene is left open where the match is weak. Clone size, where shown, is once, few, many, or a class for clones that have expanded.

D: .
J: TRBJ1-5
V: TRBV4-2
size: .
DNA: TGTGCCAGCAGCCAAAGTTGGGACGGCAATCAGCCCCAGCATTTT
CDR3: CASSQSWDGNQPQHF

D: TRBD1
J: TRBJ1-3
V: TRBV29-1
size: .
DNA: TGCAGCGCCGCCGGACAGGGGAAGGGAAACACCATATATTTT
CDR3: CSAAGQGKGNTIYF

D: .
J: TRBJ1-1
V: TRBV9
size: .
DNA: TGTGCCAGCACGAGGAGTCTGAACACTGAAGCTTTCTTT
CDR3: CASTRSLNTEAFF

D: .
J: TRBJ1-1
V: TRBV5-1
size: .
DNA: TGCGCCAGCAGCTTGAAGAACAGAAACACTGAAGCTTTCTTT
CDR3: CASSLKNRNTEAFF

D: TRBD2
J: TRBJ2-7
V: TRBV7-9
size: .
DNA: TGTGCCAGCACAGCGGGGGTGGATTTTAAGCAGTACTTC
CDR3: CASTAGVDFKQYF

D: .
J: TRBJ2-3
V: TRBV12-3/TRBV12-4
size: .
DNA: TGTGCCAGCAGTTTGACCGCTAGCACAGATGCGCAGTATTTT
CDR3: CASSLTASTDAQYF

D: .
J: TRBJ1-2
V: TRBV4-2
size: few
DNA: TGTGCCAGCAGCCGGGATTACACGGCAAACTATGGCTACACCTTC
CDR3: CASSRDYTANYGYTF

D: TRBD2
J: TRBJ2-3
V: TRBV24-1
size: .
DNA: TGTGCCACCAGTGACCCAGCCGGGCTAGCGGGAAGCACAGATACGCAGTATTTT
CDR3: CATSDPAGLAGSTDTQYF

D: .
J: TRBJ2-5
V: TRBV7-2
size: .
DNA: TGTGTCAGCAGCCCCGCACCTTCACAAGAGACCCAGTACTTC
CDR3: CVSSPAPSQETQYF

D: TRBD2
J: TRBJ2-7
V: TRBV2
size: once
DNA: TGTGCCAGCAGAGTAGCGGGAGGGTTCGAGCAGTACTTC
CDR3: CASRVAGGFEQYF

D: .
J: TRBJ1-5
V: TRBV15
size: .
DNA: TGTGCCACCAGCAGAGATACAAGTTATCAGCCCCAGCATTTT
CDR3: CATSRDTSYQPQHF

D: .
J: TRBJ2-5
V: TRBV28
size: .
DNA: TGTGCCAGCAGTACCGGCAGGGGCTTCGGGGAGACCCAGTACTTC
CDR3: CASSTGRGFGETQYF

D: .
J: TRBJ1-1
V: TRBV6-2/TRBV6-3
size: .
DNA: TGTGCCAGCAGCCTCTGGGGATGGAACACTGAAGCTTTCTTT
CDR3: CASSLWGWNTEAFF

D: TRBD2
J: TRBJ2-3
V: TRBV2
size: .
DNA: TGTGCCAGCAGTGAGTGGGAGGGCCGGCGATACGTAGATACGCAGTATTTT
CDR3: CASSEWEGRRYVDTQYF

D: .
J: TRBJ2-7
V: TRBV6-2/TRBV6-3
size: few
DNA: TGTGCCAGCATTTTGTCTGGAGGACAGCCCTACGAGCAGTACTTC
CDR3: CASILSGGQPYEQYF

D: .
J: TRBJ2-7
V: TRBV7-2
size: many
DNA: TGTGCCAGCAGTTTAGGGACTTCCTCCTACGAGCAGTACTTC
CDR3: CASSLGTSSYEQYF

D: .
J: TRBJ1-1
V: TRBV28
size: few
DNA: TGTGCCACCAGCGCAGGTTTAAGCGACACTGAAGCTTTCTTT
CDR3: CATSAGLSDTEAFF

D: TRBD2
J: TRBJ2-7
V: TRBV5-1
size: .
DNA: TGCGCCAGCAGCTACATTCCTAGCGGGGAGCGGGTCGAGCAGTACTTC
CDR3: CASSYIPSGERVEQYF

D: TRBD1
J: TRBJ1-2
V: TRBV27
size: .
DNA: TGTGCCAGCAGTCCAGGGGGCCCTCTCTATGGCTACACCTTC
CDR3: CASSPGGPLYGYTF

D: .
J: TRBJ2-7
V: TRBV7-2
size: .
DNA: TGTGCCAGCAGCTTAGAGAAGTTGGTGCAGTACTTC
CDR3: CASSLEKLVQYF

D: .
J: TRBJ2-2
V: TRBV2
size: .
DNA: TGTGCCAGCACAGGGTACGGGGAGCTGTTTTTT
CDR3: CASTGYGELFF

D: .
J: TRBJ1-5
V: TRBV28
size: once
DNA: TGTGCCAGCCGGAACAGCCGAAATCAGCCCCAGCATTTT
CDR3: CASRNSRNQPQHF

D: TRBD1
J: TRBJ2-5
V: TRBV2
size: .
DNA: TGTGCCAGCAGTATCCGGGACAGTAACTCGGGGACCCAGTACTTC
CDR3: CASSIRDSNSGTQYF

D: TRBD2
J: TRBJ2-5
V: TRBV11-2
size: .
DNA: TGTGCCAGCAGCTTTCTAGCGGGTAGGGAGACCCAGTACTTC
CDR3: CASSFLAGRETQYF

D: .
J: TRBJ2-7
V: TRBV4-3
size: few
DNA: TGCGCCAGCAGCCTGAGACATAGCTCCTACAATGAGCAGTACTTC
CDR3: CASSLRHSSYNEQYF

D: .
J: TRBJ1-4
V: TRBV12-3/TRBV12-4
size: .
DNA: TGTGCCAGCAGTTTAGCGACTAGACAATCGAGGGCAACTAATGAAAAACTGTTTTTT
CDR3: CASSLATRQSRATNEKLFF

D: .
J: TRBJ2-4
V: TRBV5-6
size: .
DNA: TGTGCCAGCAAGGTTGGAGCGGATTCTGTAAACATTCAGTACTTC
CDR3: CASKVGADSVNIQYF

D: TRBD1
J: TRBJ2-1
V: TRBV7-2
size: .
DNA: TGTGCCAGCAGCCCAAGGGACAGGGGGCGGTATGAGCAGTTCTTC
CDR3: CASSPRDRGRYEQFF

D: .
J: TRBJ2-7
V: TRBV20-1
size: many
DNA: TGCAGTGCAAGGACAGCCTCTGGGCAGTACTTC
CDR3: CSARTASGQYF

D: .
J: TRBJ1-5
V: TRBV28
size: .
DNA: TGTGCCAGCAGTAAGGGTGGCGGTAGCAATCAGCCCCAGCATTTT
CDR3: CASSKGGGSNQPQHF

D: TRBD2
J: TRBJ2-1
V: TRBV6-5
size: few
DNA: TGTGCCAGCAGTTACGGGTTTTCCGGGACTATAGCCTCCGATGAGCAGTTCTTC
CDR3: CASSYGFSGTIASDEQFF

D: .
J: TRBJ2-7
V: TRBV19
size: once
DNA: TGTGCCAGTAGTATAGGCCGGGGGCCCTACTACGAGCAGTACTTC
CDR3: CASSIGRGPYYEQYF

D: .
J: TRBJ2-1
V: TRBV5-1
size: .
DNA: TGCGCCAGCAGCTTGGCGGGCTCCAGGGGGTTCTTC
CDR3: CASSLAGSRGFF

D: TRBD2
J: TRBJ2-7
V: TRBV2
size: .
DNA: TGTGCCAGCAGTCCCTTACTAGCGGGAAGCTCCTACAATGAGCAGTACTTC
CDR3: CASSPLLAGSSYNEQYF

D: .
J: TRBJ2-5
V: TRBV11-1
size: .
DNA: TGTGCCAGCAACTTGGAGCGAGATCTCTACAATGAGCAGTACTTC
CDR3: CASNLERDLYNEQYF

D: TRBD1
J: TRBJ1-2
V: TRBV10-3
size: few
DNA: TGTGCCATCAGTCCGGGACAGGAGACGTATGGCTACACCTTC
CDR3: CAISPGQETYGYTF

D: TRBD2
J: TRBJ2-7
V: TRBV7-2
size: .
DNA: TGTGCCAGCGGCGGGGGAGGGTTCGGCTACGAGCAGTACTTC
CDR3: CASGGGGFGYEQYF

D: TRBD1
J: TRBJ1-2
V: TRBV12-3/TRBV12-4
size: once
DNA: TGTGCCAGCAGTTTAAAAAGGACAGGAGCGCATGGCTACACCTTC
CDR3: CASSLKRTGAHGYTF

D: .
J: TRBJ2-1
V: TRBV2
size: .
DNA: TGTGCCAGCAGTGAAGGACCTGTTTTAGCAAGCGAATTCTACAATGAGCAGTTCTTC
CDR3: CASSEGPVLASEFYNEQFF

D: .
J: TRBJ2-7
V: TRBV6-2/TRBV6-3
size: few
DNA: TGTGCCAGCAAGAGAACGGCTTACGAGCAGTACTTC
CDR3: CASKRTAYEQYF